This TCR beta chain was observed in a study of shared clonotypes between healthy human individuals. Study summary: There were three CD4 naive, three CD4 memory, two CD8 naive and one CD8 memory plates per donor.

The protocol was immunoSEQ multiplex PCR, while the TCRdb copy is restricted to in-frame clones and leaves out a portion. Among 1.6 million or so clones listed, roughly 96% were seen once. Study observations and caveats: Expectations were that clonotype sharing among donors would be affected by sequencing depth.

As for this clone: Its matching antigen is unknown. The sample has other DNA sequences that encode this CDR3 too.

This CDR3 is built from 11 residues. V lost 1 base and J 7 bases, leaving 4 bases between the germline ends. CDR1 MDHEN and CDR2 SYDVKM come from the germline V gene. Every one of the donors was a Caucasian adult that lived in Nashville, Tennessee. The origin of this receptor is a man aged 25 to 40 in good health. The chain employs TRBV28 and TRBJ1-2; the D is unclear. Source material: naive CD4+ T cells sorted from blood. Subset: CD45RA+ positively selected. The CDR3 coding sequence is TGTGCCAGCAGTTTATCCCGTGGCTACACCTTC. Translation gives CASSLSRGYTF.